This T cell receptor beta chain came from a study of OX40 agonist ivuxolimab in advanced cancers. Study at large: Patients achieving partial responses numbered three: one hepatocellular carcinoma case and two cutaneous melanoma cases.

The assay was immunoSEQ multiplex PCR, and TCRdb's table has in-frame clones only and misses some. The sample has about 89,000 clones, more than 75% seen once. There are 15 residues in the CDR3. The germline V gene has CDR1 PRHDT and CDR2 FYEKMQ (reference sequence). V shed 4 bases, J shed 7 bases, and the junction held 10 bases outside the gene matches. A remark on this clone: Its target is not known.

Points from the study as a whole: Certain nonresponders additionally had low normalized T-cell clonal expansion.

Autoimmune disease history or systemic immunosuppression led to patients being barred. At baseline, cycle 4 day 1, and cycle 7 day 1, blood was sampled. The chain uses TRBV13 and TRBJ2-3; TRBD2 matches 8 bases. The sequence was collected from an adult with an advanced solid tumor such as melanoma, head and neck, liver or kidney cancer. The material sequenced was CD4+ or CD8+ T cells sorted from blood, taken in a trial of the OX40 agonist ivuxolimab. CDR3 sequence (DNA): TGTGCCAGCAGCTACATCGGGGGGGCAGCGAATACGCAGTATTTT. This translates into CASSYIGGAANTQYF.